This T cell receptor (beta chain) stems from a study of CD8+CD57+ T cells in acquired aplastic anemia. Study-wide context: Sorted CD4+ and CD8+ cells yielded roughly 3.2 ug of DNA on average.

CDR3 length: 12 amino acids. Germline CDR1 is SGHDT and CDR2 is YYEEEE. Trimming removed 4 bases from V and 7 bases from J, with 9 bases in between. The sample holds one count of this clonotype. The study profiled TCR beta VDJ and CDR3 using genomic DNA as template. TCRdb recomputed calls from the reads with MiXCR, one row per CDR3 protein. Here the sample spans around 250,000 distinct CDR3 sequences, around 60% being singletons. What was sequenced was sorted CD4+, CD8+, or CD8+CD57+ T cells (not recorded which) from PBMCs. This clonotype was sampled from a human donor with severe aplastic anemia or a healthy control (not recorded which). This chain links TRBV5-6 with TRBJ2-1; possibly TRBD2 for D (5 bases). In DNA form, the CDR3 reads TGTGCCAGCAGCCAGTGGAGGAATGAGCAGTTCTTC. Encoded protein: CASSQWRNEQFF. The whole variable domain, filled in from reference TRBV5-6 and TRBJ2-1, reads DAGVTQSPTHLIKTRGQQVTLRCSPKSGHDTVSWYQQALGQGPQFIFQYYEEEERQRGNFPDRFSGHQFPNYSSELNVNALLLGDSALYLCASSQWRNEQFFGPGTRLTVL.